This TCR beta chain stems from a study of T cell clonality in common variable immunodeficiency. Overall study findings and caveats: Reportedly, TCR beta sequences from common variable immunodeficiency showed fewer deletions and N-nucleotide insertions.

This CDR3 contains 13 residues. CDR1 LNHDA and CDR2 SQIVND come from the germline V gene (reference sequence). With 6 bases clipped from V and 4 bases from J, the junction kept 4 bases outside the gene matches. Repertoires were generated with immunoSEQ multiplex PCR, while TCRdb's copy carries only in-frame clones and drops some. This sample shows roughly 30,000 clones and no singletons; 2.5% to 3.5% rests with the ten largest. Many counts were recorded for this clone. Its antigen is not known. From the germline J gene comes the end of the CDR3, since the read stops 3 residues before it. All CVID subjects were on immunoglobulin replacement for at least one year.

This clonotype was sampled from a human donor with common variable immunodeficiency. The chain uses TRBV19 and TRBJ2-3, with 7 bases fitting TRBD2. Sequenced sample: peripheral blood mononuclear cells. The CDR3 protein is CASSRTSSDTQYF. The sequenced part of the CDR3 DNA is TGTGCCAGTAGCCGGACTAGTTCAGATACG.